A single sample gave rise to the 32 T cell receptor beta chains below, sequenced in a study of beta chain features in type 1 diabetes. The authors reverse transcribed all of the isolated RNA, so sequencing captured expressed TCRB transcripts. Produced via immunoSEQ multiplex PCR; TCRdb's table is partial and in-frame only. The sample consists of hundreds of thousands of clones, roughly 9.6% of them appearing once. The specimen sequenced was naive CD4+ T cells from blood. These receptors were obtained from a woman aged 18-29 years in good health.

The J gene is TRBJ2-4, the V gene TRBV7-8; TRBD2 aligns across 9 bases. The germline CDR1 and CDR2 sequences are SGHVS and FQNEAQ. Losses at the gene ends were 11 bases for V and 8 bases for J; bases not matched to a gene: 10. The CDR3 has 13 amino acids. The CDR3 sequence is CAVSGTSKDIQYF. Here the CDR3 DNA reads TGTGCCGTCTCCGGGACTAGCAAGGACATTCAGTACTTC.

On this clone itself: The limits of the CDR3 on the DNA are not certain, so only TCRdb's listed CDR3 is given. This chain links TRBV4-1 with TRBJ1-1; the DNA was not compared with TRBD1, the D call given in the table. Ends included, the CDR3 has 18 residues. CDR1 is MGHRA and CDR2 is YSYEKL in the germline V gene. This chain's CDR3 is CASSQAFGSGQVNTEAFF.

This clone was counted between two and nine times. V usage is TRBV14 and J usage is TRBJ2-7; perhaps TRBD2 as D (5 bases). V shed 0 bases and J shed 0 bases, with 18 bases lying between them. The germline gives CDR1 SGHDN, CDR2 FVKESK. This CDR3 comprises 18 residues. CDR3 residues: CASSQDKFPGLTSYEQYF. As DNA, the CDR3 is TGTGCCAGCAGCCAAGATAAGTTTCCAGGACTGACCTCCTACGAGCAGTACTTC.

This clone was counted between two and nine times. The chain uses TRBV5-1 and TRBJ1-1; 10 bases are a match to TRBD1. The J segment lost 3 bases and the V segment lost 4 bases, leaving 3 bases of the junction unmatched. The CDR3 runs to 14 residues. The germline V gene has CDR1 SGHRS and CDR2 YFSETQ. Written as DNA, the CDR3 is TGCGCCAGCAGCGTGGGACAGGGGTACACTGAAGCTTTCTTT. Its translation: CASSVGQGYTEAFF.

The V call is TRBV4-1, the J call TRBJ2-4; TRBD2 is a possible D gene (5 bases). In germline, CDR1 is MGHRA, CDR2 YSYEKL. This CDR3 spans 16 amino acids. V was trimmed by 0 bases and J by 8 bases, leaving 17 bases between them. DNA for the CDR3: TGCGCCAGCAGCCAAGAGGGGAGCGTCTCATGGGACATTCAGTACTTC. Amino acids: CASSQEGSVSWDIQYF.

The chain carries TRBV6-5 and TRBJ2-2, with a tentative D call TRBD2 (6 bases). V was trimmed by 2 bases and J by 5 bases, leaving 12 bases between them. Germline V gene data show CDR1 as MNHEY and CDR2 as SVGAGI. CDR3 size: 15 residues. Written as DNA, the CDR3 is TGTGCCAGCAGTTACCTGGGGGGAGGAACCGGGGAGCTGTTTTTT. Protein sequence: CASSYLGGGTGELFF.

This clone was counted at least ten times. The gene calls are TRBV7-9 and TRBJ2-6; no reliable D call. The CDR3 length is 16 residues. CDR1 is SEHNR and CDR2 is FQNEAQ in the germline V gene (reference sequence). Trimming cost V 1 base and J 1 base, with 8 bases left between them. Here the CDR3 DNA reads TGTGCCAGCAGCTTAGGCGCGGTATCTGGGGCCAACGTCCTGACTTTC. As protein: CASSLGAVSGANVLTF.

This clone was found a few times. The chain couples TRBV30 to TRBJ1-2, with 10 nucleotides matching TRBD1. After removal of 1 base from V and 6 bases from J, the junction contained 2 bases not matched to a gene. Germline CDR1 GTSNPN, CDR2 SVGIG (reference sequence). The CDR3 covers 13 residues. The CDR3 bases are TGTGCCTGGAGTGCCGGGACAGGGGATGGCTACACCTTC. It translates to CAWSAGTGDGYTF.

In its sample, this clone was seen a few times. The rearrangement joins TRBV18 to TRBJ2-4, with 7 bases identical to TRBD1. The CDR3 is made up of 14 amino acids. Germline-derived CDR1 and CDR2 are KGHSH and LQKENI. Trimming cost V 4 bases and J 3 bases; bases outside gene matches: 3. The CDR3 bases are TGTGCCAGCTCACTCGACAGGGTCAAAAACATTCAGTACTTC. Protein sequence: CASSLDRVKNIQYF.

This clone has only one observation. One end of the junction is discordant with germline, which a read error may explain. V is TRBV5-6 and J is TRBJ1-1; a weak D match, TRBD1 (6 bases). The CDR3 loop spans 11 amino acids. Germline CDR1 and CDR2: SGHDT and YYEEEE. CDR3 in amino acids: CASTSGVEVFF. The CDR3 DNA reads TGTGCCAGCACTTCAGGGGTTGAAGTTTTCTTT.

V usage is TRBV2 and J usage is TRBJ1-3; 8 bases agree with TRBD1. Germline CDR1 and CDR2: SNHLY and FYNNEI. The trim removed 3 bases at V and 0 bases at J, leaving 7 bases unmatched. CDR3 length: 17 residues. The CDR3 protein is CASSDLDREYSGNTIYF. In DNA, the CDR3 is TGTGCCAGCAGTGATCTGGACAGGGAGTACTCTGGAAACACCATATATTTT.

This clone came up a few times. The chain combines TRBV9 with TRBJ2-5, with TRBD2 identical over 10 bases. Germline V gene lookup returns CDR1 SGDLS and CDR2 YYNGEE. V lost 0 bases and J lost 2; bases outside the gene matches: 4. This CDR3 has 16 residues. This CDR3 reads CASSVDLAGDQETQYF. The CDR3 DNA is TGTGCCAGCAGCGTAGATCTAGCGGGAGATCAAGAGACCCAGTACTTC.

This clone has just a few counts. This chain uses TRBV2 with TRBJ1-2, with 7 bases identical to TRBD1. Germline trimming cut 5 bases from V and 7 bases from J; bases unmatched to any gene: 7. The CDR3 extends over 13 amino acids. Germline loops: CDR1 SNHLY, CDR2 FYNNEI. The CDR3 nucleotides are TGTGCCAGCAGTCCGACAGGGATAGGTGGCTACACCTTC. It is translated as CASSPTGIGGYTF.

This clone has only a few counts. The CDR3 DNA follows: TGTGCCAGCAGCTTATGGGGGGGAAGAGGGGCCACCTACGAGCAGTACTTC. Its protein is CASSLWGGRGATYEQYF. V is TRBV7-9 and J is TRBJ2-7, with 7 nucleotides matching TRBD2. The CDR3 consists of 17 residues. With 2 bases clipped from V and 2 bases from J, the junction kept 12 bases outside the gene matches. CDR1 SEHNR and CDR2 FQNEAQ come from the germline V gene (reference sequence).

The chain employs TRBV6-5 and TRBJ2-7, with D perhaps matching TRBD1 (6 bases). V was shortened by 5 bases and J by 3 bases, with 11 bases between the two germline ends. The CDR3 length is 13 residues. Germline assignment: CDR1 MNHEY and CDR2 SVGAGI. CDR3 region: CASSADRYYEQYF. As DNA, the CDR3 is TGTGCCAGCAGTGCGGACAGATACTACGAGCAGTACTTC.

The chain links TRBV5-6 to TRBJ2-6, with D hard to call. CDR1 is SGHDT, CDR2 YYEEEE, per germline. V dropped 2 bases and J dropped 0 bases, with 12 bases sitting between them. The CDR3 consists of 17 residues. As DNA, the CDR3 is TGTGCCAGCAGCTTTGATCGCAGAAGCTCTGGGGCCAACGTCCTGACTTTC. Its protein product is CASSFDRRSSGANVLTF.

The J gene is TRBJ1-2, the V gene TRBV6-1; D possibly corresponds to TRBD1 (6 bases). The CDR3 runs 12 residues. CDR1 is MNHNS and CDR2 is SASEGT in the germline V gene. Trimming removed 5 bases from V and 6 bases from J, with 10 bases in between. The DNA of the CDR3 is TGTGCCAGCAGTTTACAGGGTAATGGCTACACCTTC. Translated, it gives CASSLQGNGYTF.

CDR3 protein: CASSKQNYGYTF. In DNA, the CDR3 is TGTGCCAGTAGTAAACAGAACTATGGCTACACCTTC. J is TRBJ1-2 and V is TRBV19; the D is unclear. Germline-derived CDR1 and CDR2 are LNHDA and SQIVND (reference sequence). V was clipped by 4 bases and J by 2 bases, with 5 bases between them. The CDR3 covers 12 residues.

This rearrangement joins TRBV11-2 to TRBJ1-2; TRBD1 matches at 8 bases. The length of the CDR3 is 16 residues. Losses at the gene ends were 1 base for V and 2 bases for J; bases not matched to a gene: 6. CDR1 is SGHAT, CDR2 FQNNGV, per germline. CDR3 region: CASSLAANRGNYGYTF. The DNA of the CDR3 is TGTGCCAGCAGCTTAGCAGCCAACAGGGGGAACTATGGCTACACCTTC.

This clone occurred a few times. The rearrangement uses TRBV6-1 and TRBJ2-7; tentatively, D is TRBD1 (6 bases). The V gene's germline CDR1 is MNHNS and CDR2 SASEGT. The CDR3 has 13 residues. Deletions cut 5 bases from V and 7 bases from J, with 15 bases between. DNA of the CDR3: TGTGCCAGCAGTCAGCAGGGGACCGGTGAGCAGTACTTC. Translated: CASSQQGTGEQYF.

This clone has just a few counts. The chain couples TRBV30 to TRBJ1-1; TRBD1 matches 9 bases. Germline CDR1 GTSNPN, CDR2 SVGIG (reference sequence). CDR3 length: 18 amino acids. Trimming took 0 bases from V and 3 from J; bases not matched to a gene: 14. The CDR3 DNA follows: TGTGCCTGGAGTGTAACAACCACAGGGGGCCGCTGGGACACTGAAGCTTTCTTT. It yields the protein CAWSVTTTGGRWDTEAFF.

The gene calls are TRBV13 and TRBJ2-4; a possible D gene is TRBD2 (5 bases). The CDR3 spans 15 residues. Germline CDR1 PRHDT, CDR2 FYEKMQ (reference sequence). V dropped 3 bases and J dropped 3 bases, with 12 bases sitting between them. CDR3 nucleotide sequence: TGTGCCAGCAGCTTCTATGAGGGTGGCAAAAACATTCAGTACTTC. Its protein product is CASSFYEGGKNIQYF.

There are a few counts of this clone. The chain couples TRBV6-5 to TRBJ2-2, with D possibly matching TRBD1 (6 bases). The CDR3 loop spans 15 amino acids. Trimming removed 4 bases from V and 0 bases from J, with 9 bases in between. The germline V gene has CDR1 MNHEY and CDR2 SVGAGI. CDR3 loop: CASSFGTSNTGELFF. The DNA of the CDR3 is TGTGCCAGCAGTTTCGGGACATCGAACACCGGGGAGCTGTTTTTT.

This clone came up many times. As DNA, the CDR3 is TGTGCCAGCTCCTCGGGAGAGACCCAGTACTTC. Protein sequence: CASSSGETQYF. The chain combines TRBV18 with TRBJ2-5; D unresolved. Trimming removed 6 bases at V and 4 bases at J, with 6 bases between. Germline CDR1 reads KGHSH; CDR2 reads LQKENI. This CDR3 comprises 11 residues.

The rearrangement joins TRBV7-8 to TRBJ2-2; D remains ambiguous. There are 15 residues in the CDR3. Germline V gene sequence: CDR1 SGHVS, CDR2 FQNEAQ. V was trimmed by 1 base and J by 3 bases, leaving 9 bases between them. The DNA of the CDR3 is TGTGCCAGCAGCTTAGTCGCAGGCTACACCGGGGAGCTGTTTTTT. Its protein product is CASSLVAGYTGELFF.

J is TRBJ1-1 and V is TRBV5-1, with a tentative D call TRBD1 (5 bases). V was cut by 0 bases and J by 6 bases, with 15 bases left in between. The CDR3 is 15 amino acids. Per the germline V gene, CDR1 is SGHRS and CDR2 is YFSETQ. CDR3 region: CASSLGSAGIAEAFF. CDR3 nucleotide sequence: TGCGCCAGCAGCTTGGGCTCAGCAGGGATCGCTGAAGCTTTCTTT.

This clone was found a few times. The genes are TRBV5-6 and TRBJ2-1; 13 positions match TRBD2. Trimming at V came to 4 bases and at J to 0 bases, leaving 4 bases not matched to a gene. CDR1 and CDR2 (germline): SGHDT, YYEEEE. This CDR3 is built from 17 residues. CDR3 loop: CASSRTSGGFSYNEQFF. CDR3 bases: TGTGCCAGCAGCAGGACTAGCGGGGGATTCTCCTACAATGAGCAGTTCTTC.

The chain is built from TRBV9 and TRBJ2-2; 8 nucleotides line up with TRBD1. With 4 bases clipped from V and 4 bases from J, the junction kept 9 bases outside the gene matches. CDR1 and CDR2 from the germline V gene are SGDLS and YYNGEE. This CDR3 is built from 16 residues. The CDR3 loop reads CASSTGQGRSTGELFF. In DNA form, the CDR3 reads TGTGCCAGCAGCACTGGACAGGGTCGGTCCACCGGGGAGCTGTTTTTT.

This clone occurred many times. This sequence joins TRBV14 and TRBJ1-6; 8 bases agree with TRBD1. The CDR3 runs 14 residues. After removal of 1 base from V and 9 bases from J, the junction contained 2 bases not matched to a gene. The germline V gene has CDR1 SGHDN and CDR2 FVKESK. CDR3 residues: CASSQGDRRSPLHF. CDR3 nucleotides: TGTGCCAGCAGCCAAGGGGACAGGCGTTCACCCCTCCACTTT.

The chain recombines TRBV29-1 with TRBJ1-5; 8 nucleotides agree with TRBD1. J was trimmed by 7 bases and V by 4 bases; bases with no gene match: 3. CDR1 and CDR2 from the germline V gene are SQVTM and ANQGSEA. The CDR3 has 12 amino acids. In DNA, the CDR3 is TGCAGCGTTGCCGGACAGGGCCAGCCCCAGCATTTT. The encoded protein is CSVAGQGQPQHF.

J is TRBJ1-1 and V is TRBV5-1, with D tentatively TRBD1 (6 bases). The germline V gene encodes CDR1 SGHRS and CDR2 YFSETQ. Trimming removed 1 base from V and 2 bases from J, with 15 bases in between. CDR3 length equals 16 residues. The CDR3 reads CASSLYGTGRNTEAFF. CDR3 DNA: TGCGCCAGCAGCTTGTATGGCACAGGGCGAAACACTGAAGCTTTCTTT. Supplemented by reference TRBV5-1 and TRBJ1-1, the full variable domain reads KAGVTQTPRYLIKTRGQQVTLSCSPISGHRSVSWYQQTPGQGLQFLFEYFSETQRNKGNFPGRFSGRQFSNSRSEMNVSTLELGDSALYLCASSLYGTGRNTEAFFGQGTRLTVV.

This clone has more than one count but fewer than ten. The chain has TRBV4-2 and TRBJ1-5; D might be TRBD1 (6 bases). Per the germline V gene, CDR1 is LGHNA and CDR2 is YNFKEQ. The CDR3 contains 16 residues. V was cut by 0 bases and J by 3 bases, with 12 bases left in between. The CDR3 region has the DNA TGTGCCAGCAGCCAAGAGGGTGGGGGCGACAATCAGCCCCAGCATTTT. Protein: CASSQEGGGDNQPQHF.